Listed here are 20 T cell receptor beta chains from one sample, sequenced in a study of cytomegalovirus exposure and HLA in healthy donors. Primers for the PCR totalled 60 Vbeta and 13 Jbeta. Repertoires were generated with immunoSEQ multiplex PCR, while TCRdb's copy carries only in-frame clones and drops some. The table has roughly 190,000 clones, over 65% seen once. Sequenced sample: PBMCs. The receptor source for this set is a woman between 45 and 65 years old in good health and CMV-seropositive.

The CDR3 reads CASSGGPTPSYEQYF. The CDR3 coding sequence is TGCGCCAGCAGCGGGGGCCCTACCCCTTCCTACGAGCAGTACTTC. The rearrangement uses TRBV5-1 and TRBJ2-7, with D perhaps TRBD1 (6 bases). The CDR3 length is 15 residues. CDR1 is SGHRS, CDR2 YFSETQ, per germline. The V end lost 4 bases, the J end lost 1 base, and 15 bases lay between the germline ends.

This clone was seen a handful of times. The rearrangement joins TRBV6-5 to TRBJ1-2; tentative D call: TRBD1 (5 bases). The CDR3 contains 13 residues. The germline V gene has CDR1 MNHEY and CDR2 SVGAGI. Trimming took off 6 bases at V and 8 bases at J, with 16 bases between the two ends. The CDR3 region has the DNA TGTGCCAGCAGAACATCAGGGTCTAACGGCTACACCTTC. It encodes CASRTSGSNGYTF.

This chain uses TRBV7-2 with TRBJ2-7; perhaps TRBD2 as D (7 bases). Deletions cut 5 bases from V and 2 bases from J, with 16 bases between. The germline V gene encodes CDR1 SGHTA and CDR2 FQGNSA. The CDR3 contains 15 residues. CDR3 amino acids: CASSLGGGLPYEQYF. CDR3 coding DNA: TGTGCCAGCAGCCTAGGGGGGGGGTTACCCTACGAGCAGTACTTC.

This chain connects TRBV7-2 to TRBJ2-7; the match to TRBD2 covers 7 bases. This CDR3 contains 16 residues. Germline CDR1 SGHTA, CDR2 FQGNSA. V was pared by 2 bases and J by 1 base, with 8 bases of the junction left unmatched. The CDR3 coding sequence is TGTGCCAGCAGCTTACAGGAGAGCGGGGCGTCCTACGAGCAGTACTTC. Residues: CASSLQESGASYEQYF.

A few counts support this clone. The V gene is TRBV28, the J gene TRBJ2-7; 9 nucleotides match TRBD1. J gave up 5 bases and V 5 bases, and 16 bases lay outside the gene matches. This CDR3 has 17 residues. The germline gives CDR1 MDHEN, CDR2 SYDVKM. The CDR3 sequence: CASSPTHRGRTDDEQYF. The CDR3 DNA follows: TGTGCCAGCAGTCCAACCCACAGGGGGCGCACCGATGACGAGCAGTACTTC.

The chain recombines TRBV19 with TRBJ1-2; tentative D call: TRBD1 (5 bases). The CDR3 totals 15 residues. Germline assignment: CDR1 LNHDA and CDR2 SQIVND (reference sequence). The V end was cut by 5 bases, the J end by 4 bases, with 17 bases between. The CDR3 is CASSPTGESIYGYTF. In DNA form, the CDR3 reads TGTGCCAGTAGTCCTACAGGAGAATCGATCTATGGCTACACCTTC.

The chain carries TRBV5-1 and TRBJ1-3; D is perhaps TRBD1 (5 bases). V lost 0 bases and J lost 5, with 15 bases in between. The germline gives CDR1 SGHRS, CDR2 YFSETQ. The CDR3 runs to 16 residues. For the CDR3, the DNA is TGCGCCAGCAGCTTGGCCTCTAAGGACACAAGAAACACCATATATTTT. This encodes CASSLASKDTRNTIYF.

The J gene is TRBJ1-1, the V gene TRBV18; D perhaps matches TRBD1 (6 bases). This CDR3 is built from 13 residues. Trimming took 5 bases from V and 5 from J, leaving 12 bases between them. Germline V gives CDR1 KGHSH, CDR2 LQKENI. The CDR3 loop reads CASSKQGNTEAFF. In DNA, the CDR3 is TGTGCCAGCTCAAAACAGGGAAATACTGAAGCTTTCTTT.

The chain has TRBV6-5 and TRBJ2-1; TRBD2 agrees at 9 bases. With 6 bases clipped from V and 5 bases from J, the junction kept 8 bases outside the gene matches. CDR1 is MNHEY, CDR2 SVGAGI, per germline. The CDR3 runs to 15 residues. The CDR3 reads CASSRGTSRNNEQFF. The CDR3 DNA reads TGTGCCAGCAGCCGGGGGACTAGCAGGAACAATGAGCAGTTCTTC.

V and J are TRBV5-1 and TRBJ1-1, with a possible D match to TRBD1 (5 bases). From germline, CDR1 is SGHRS and CDR2 YFSETQ. This CDR3 comprises 14 residues. Trimming removed 2 bases from V and 1 base from J, with 9 bases in between. CDR3: CASSFQGQNTEAFF. Here the CDR3 DNA reads TGCGCCAGCAGCTTTCAGGGCCAGAACACTGAAGCTTTCTTT.

CDR3 DNA sequence: TGTGCCAGCAGTCGATCCCGGGGGGAAGGGGGCTACACCTTC. Protein product: CASSRSRGEGGYTF. The chain recombines TRBV27 with TRBJ1-2; maybe TRBD1 (5 bases). CDR1 and CDR2 from the germline V gene are MNHEY and SMNVEV (reference sequence). The CDR3 contains 14 residues. V shed 5 bases and J shed 8 bases, with 18 bases lying between them.

The chain joins TRBV7-3 to TRBJ2-1, with 9 bases aligning to TRBD2. Per the germline V gene, CDR1 is SGHTA and CDR2 is FQGTGA. V lost 2 bases and J lost 6; bases outside the gene matches: 5. The CDR3 covers 15 residues. The DNA of the CDR3 is TGTGCCAGCAGCTTATTAGCGGGGGAGGTCAATGAGCAGTTCTTC. Amino acid sequence: CASSLLAGEVNEQFF.

V gene TRBV11-2 combines with J gene TRBJ1-3; the D is unclear. CDR3 size: 16 residues. Per the germline V gene, CDR1 is SGHAT and CDR2 is FQNNGV. V dropped 5 bases and J dropped 0 bases, with 14 bases sitting between them. This chain's CDR3 is CASSQAIRGSGNTIYF. DNA for the CDR3: TGTGCCAGCAGCCAAGCGATCCGGGGCTCTGGAAACACCATATATTTT. The whole variable domain, filled in from reference TRBV11-2 and TRBJ1-3, reads EAGVAQSPRYKIIEKRQSVAFWCNPISGHATLYWYQQILGQGPKLLIQFQNNGVVDDSQLPKDRFSAERLKGVDSTLKIQPAKLEDSAVYLCASSQAIRGSGNTIYFGEGSWLTVV.

This clone was detected only once. This chain joins TRBV19 and TRBJ1-4; D gene ambiguous. Germline CDR1 and CDR2: LNHDA and SQIVND (reference sequence). Trimming took 7 bases from V and 8 from J, leaving 8 bases between them. This CDR3 spans 11 amino acids. The CDR3 is CASIGIEKLFF. CDR3 nucleotide sequence: TGTGCCAGTATCGGGATCGAAAAACTGTTTTTT.

As concerns this clone: The sample holds other DNA sequences that translate to the same CDR3. V gene TRBV6-6 combines with J gene TRBJ1-1; D remains ambiguous. CDR1 is MNHNY, CDR2 SVGAGI, per germline (reference sequence). V was trimmed by 3 bases and J by 1 base, leaving 9 bases between them. The CDR3 sequence is 14 residues long. CDR3 residues: CASSYQTGNTEAFF. The CDR3, as DNA: TGTGCCAGCAGTTATCAAACGGGGAACACTGAAGCTTTCTTT.

This clone was recorded only once. The chain carries TRBV6-5 and TRBJ2-1; tentative D call: TRBD2 (5 bases). Germline assignment: CDR1 MNHEY and CDR2 SVGAGI. The CDR3 spans 12 residues. V dropped 2 bases and J dropped 11 bases, with 10 bases sitting between them. CDR3: CASSYGGPKQFF. CDR3 sequence (DNA): TGTGCCAGCAGTTACGGAGGACCGAAGCAGTTCTTC.

The genes are TRBV6-5 and TRBJ2-1; possible D gene TRBD2, 5 bases. There are 13 residues in the CDR3. V lost 6 bases to trimming and J lost 4 bases, with 10 bases between them. Germline V gives CDR1 MNHEY, CDR2 SVGAGI. The CDR3 loop reads CASSRLAYNEQFF. CDR3 nucleotide sequence: TGTGCCAGCAGCCGCTTAGCGTACAATGAGCAGTTCTTC.

This clone was found a few times. The gene calls are TRBV6-5 and TRBJ2-7; 8 bases map to TRBD1. Germline CDR1 and CDR2: MNHEY and SVGAGI. This CDR3 has 14 amino acids. CDR3 sequence (DNA): TGTGTCGAAACGAACGACAGGGGCCCCTCTGAGCAGTACTTC. Translated: CVETNDRGPSEQYF.

The chain recombines TRBV16 with TRBJ2-1; possible D gene TRBD2, 7 bases. This CDR3 is built from 13 residues. Trimming pared 2 bases from V and 8 bases from J, leaving 10 bases between. The germline V gene has CDR1 KGHSY and CDR2 FQNENV. The CDR3 is CASSQGGGDEQFF. In DNA form, the CDR3 reads TGTGCCAGCAGCCAAGGGGGGGGCGATGAGCAGTTCTTC.

This sequence joins TRBV6-1 and TRBJ2-5; possibly TRBD2 for D (7 bases). Germline V gene data show CDR1 as MNHNS and CDR2 as SASEGT. Between the trimmed V and J ends, which lost 8 bases and 5 bases, there was a span of 18 bases. The CDR3 runs 14 residues. The CDR3 DNA sequence: TGTGCCAGCTTAGGGCCGGGGGGCTGGGAGACCCAGTACTTC. This encodes CASLGPGGWETQYF.